The rows below give T cell receptor beta chains drawn from one sample of a study of blood T cell repertoires in COVID-19. Data came from immunoSEQ multiplex PCR; TCRdb stores just in-frame clones and leaves some out. The sample has fewer than 350,000 clones, roughly nine tenths seen once. Sample: peripheral blood. Receptors were obtained from a woman aged 30 to 39 with COVID-19, enrolled during active disease. The CDR3 runs from the conserved cysteine through the conserved F or W. The D gene is left open where the match is weak. Clone size appears in some rows only: once, few, many, or a class for an expanded clone.

j_call v_call d_call clone_size cdr3_aa
TRBJ2-3 TRBV3-1/TRBV3-2 NA few CASSQAGADTQYF
TRBJ1-4 TRBV6-5 TRBD1 NA CASSYSLRTGVEKLFF
TRBJ2-5 TRBV7-9 NA NA CASSLPGMLVSETQYF
TRBJ2-7 TRBV4-1 NA few CASSQVQVPYEQYF
TRBJ1-5 TRBV11-2 TRBD1 NA CASSLVQGVGNQPQHF
TRBJ1-4 TRBV28 NA once CASSLSFRRAPTNEKLFF
TRBJ1-2 TRBV12-3/TRBV12-4 TRBD1 NA CASSWGTGGGYTF
TRBJ1-3 TRBV7-9 NA NA CASSLTYVRDSGNTIYF
TRBJ2-7 TRBV28 NA NA CASSLPGTEQYF
TRBJ1-5 TRBV4-1 NA NA CASSQVGKNTKQPQHF
TRBJ2-1 TRBV7-2 NA once CASSSHRPPYNEQFF
TRBJ1-2 TRBV5-1 NA NA CASSLETGNGYTF
TRBJ1-2 TRBV9 NA once CASSFLTRTDGGYTF
TRBJ2-5 TRBV28 NA many CASSFDARETQYF
TRBJ2-2 TRBV25-1 TRBD2 NA CASSGLGVAGGPGLFF
TRBJ2-7 TRBV2 TRBD1 NA CASSYDRDSYEQYF
TRBJ1-3 TRBV6-5 NA NA CASSYQAGNGGTIYF
TRBJ1-6 TRBV10-3 NA few CAIRETTGPPLHF
TRBJ2-2 TRBV18 TRBD2 NA CASSPSSGVNTGELFF
TRBJ1-4 TRBV5-5 NA NA CASSLAATGFATNEKLFF
TRBJ2-2 TRBV19 NA NA CASSIIGELFF
TRBJ1-6 TRBV3-1/TRBV3-2 NA NA CASSPPDTNSPLHF
TRBJ2-1 TRBV24-1 NA NA CATGVQGNNEQFF
TRBJ1-1 TRBV20-1 NA NA CSVTVRTEAFF
TRBJ1-1 TRBV5-4 NA NA CASSSQDSTEAFF
TRBJ2-7 TRBV27 TRBD1 NA CASRTGGSIDEQYF
TRBJ2-3 TRBV18 NA few CASSPQTASTDTQYF
TRBJ1-5 TRBV30 NA few CAWSADSGQPQHF
TRBJ2-7 TRBV25-1 TRBD2 NA CASTWEGSYEQYF
TRBJ2-5 TRBV6-5 TRBD2 NA CASTSGGAVQETQYF
TRBJ1-1 TRBV5-1 NA NA CASSLVATGNTEAFF
TRBJ1-2 TRBV28 NA NA CASSPQVRAFYGYTF
TRBJ1-6 TRBV23-1 TRBD1 NA CASSQPDRINSPLHF
TRBJ1-1 TRBV2 TRBD1 NA CARETGEASMNTEAFF
TRBJ2-1 TRBV11-3 NA few CASSSNSLYNEQFF
TRBJ2-5 TRBV24-1 TRBD1 NA CATSPNRGLQETQYF
TRBJ1-1 TRBV11-3 NA NA CASSDGPNAEAFF
TRBJ2-2 TRBV30 NA once CAWSSGTLWAGELFF
TRBJ1-2 TRBV18 TRBD1 NA CASREGATNNYGYTF
TRBJ1-2 TRBV29-1 NA NA CSVEVGRGYTF
TRBJ2-5 TRBV2 TRBD2 once CASRGSGGQYQETQYF
TRBJ1-6 TRBV2 TRBD1 NA CASSGRDRGFSYNSPLHF
TRBJ2-7 TRBV11-2 NA NA CASSYTDHYEQYF
TRBJ1-3 TRBV25-1 TRBD1 once CASSGHRDRAGNTIYF
TRBJ1-5 TRBV2 TRBD1 NA CASSPGGAPNQPQHF
TRBJ1-4 TRBV28 NA NA CASSWPGEGTTNEKLFF
TRBJ2-7 TRBV27 TRBD2 NA CASSLRTSGVSGQYF
TRBJ2-5 TRBV7-6 TRBD1 NA CASSFPTPGTGGQYQETQYF
TRBJ2-7 TRBV5-8 TRBD1 NA CASSTTGGGAYEQYF
TRBJ2-5 TRBV4-1 TRBD2 NA CASSQVARAGVGGRETQYF
TRBJ2-3 TRBV10-3 NA NA CASAQGTDTQYF
TRBJ2-1 TRBV19 TRBD1 NA CASSIRAWTGKYNEQFF
TRBJ2-3 TRBV10-1 NA NA CASSAGPGDTQYF
TRBJ1-3 TRBV6-5 NA NA CASSYSHSSGNTIYF